This TCR beta chain is from a study of control samples from healthy donors and cancer patients. The data were produced by immunoSEQ multiplex PCR, yet TCRdb's version contains in-frame clones alone and is incomplete. The repertoire holds roughly 52,000 clones, with roughly 94% as singletons. CDR1 and CDR2 from the germline V gene are DFQATT and SNEGSKA (reference sequence). Between the trimmed V and J ends, which lost 0 bases and 12 bases, there was a span of 12 bases. The length of the CDR3 is 11 residues. The V and J genes are TRBV20-1 and TRBJ2-7; a possible D gene is TRBD2 (5 bases). Sequenced: blood. This receptor was taken from a man younger than 40 in good health. CDR3: CSARDSDRLYF. The CDR3, as DNA: TGCAGTGCTAGAGATAGCGATAGGTTGTACTTC.